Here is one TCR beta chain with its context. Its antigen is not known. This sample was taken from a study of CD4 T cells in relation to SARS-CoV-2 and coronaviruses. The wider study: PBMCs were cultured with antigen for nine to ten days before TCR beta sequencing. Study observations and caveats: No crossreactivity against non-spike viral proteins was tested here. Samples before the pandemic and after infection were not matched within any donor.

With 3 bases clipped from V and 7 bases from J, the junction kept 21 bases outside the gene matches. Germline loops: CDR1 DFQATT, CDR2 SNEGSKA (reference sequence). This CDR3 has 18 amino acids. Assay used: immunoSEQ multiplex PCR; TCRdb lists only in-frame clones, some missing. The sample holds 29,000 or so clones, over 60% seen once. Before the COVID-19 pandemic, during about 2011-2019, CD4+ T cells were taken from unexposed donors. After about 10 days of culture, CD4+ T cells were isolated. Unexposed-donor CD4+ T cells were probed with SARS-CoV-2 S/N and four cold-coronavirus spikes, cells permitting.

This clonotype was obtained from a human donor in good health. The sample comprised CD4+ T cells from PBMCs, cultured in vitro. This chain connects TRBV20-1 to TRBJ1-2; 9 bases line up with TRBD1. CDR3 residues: CSASYTPGQGIRLGGYTF. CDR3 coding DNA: TGCAGTGCTAGTTACACCCCGGGACAGGGCATTCGTTTGGGTGGCTACACCTTC.